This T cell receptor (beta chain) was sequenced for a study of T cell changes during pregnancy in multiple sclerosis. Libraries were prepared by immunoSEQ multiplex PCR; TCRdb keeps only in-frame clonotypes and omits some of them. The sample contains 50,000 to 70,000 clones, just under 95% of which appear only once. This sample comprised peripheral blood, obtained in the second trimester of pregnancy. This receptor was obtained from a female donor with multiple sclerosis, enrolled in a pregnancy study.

The CDR3 DNA reads as TGTGCCAGCAGCCGGAGGAATGAGCAGTTCTTC. Its translation: CASSRRNEQFF. This chain connects TRBV2 to TRBJ2-1; maybe TRBD2 (5 bases). The CDR3 has 11 amino acids. V dropped 6 bases and J dropped 7 bases, with 7 bases sitting between them. Germline lookup yields CDR1 SNHLY and CDR2 FYNNEI.